One T cell receptor (beta chain) is described in this entry. This clone has just a few counts. No cognate antigen has been identified for it. Per-base quality was not reported, and no clone a single base away is much larger than it. Library generation was performed with the immunoSEQ multiplex PCR assay. The multiplex PCR relied on a mix of 60 forward primers for TCR Vbeta segments and 13 reverse primers for TCR Jbeta segments. Amplification of the CDR3 region of rearranged TCR beta genes was performed with a multiplex PCR assay on genomic DNA. Amplified TCR beta libraries were sequenced as 87-base-pair reads on the Illumina HiSeq System. The authors' analysis ran thus. A later analysis tallied approximately 87 million unique TCR beta chains across the roughly 610 repertoires, and around 9.9 million of those chains were shared by two or more donors. Raw reads were error-corrected and collapsed into unique sequences by a nearest-neighbor algorithm in which closely related sequences were merged to remove PCR and sequencing errors. Alignment of CDR3 sequences to IMGT reference sequences was used to assign V, D and J gene segments. For a sequence to be retained, at least a six-nucleotide match to both a V gene segment and a J gene segment was required. Rearrangements were classified as productive when the CDR3 lacked stop codons and remained in frame with V and J, and all other rearrangements were classified as non-productive. Following IMGT convention, CDR3 was defined as the stretch from the second conserved V-encoded cysteine to the conserved J-encoded phenylalanine. The earlier analysis of 500 to 600 of the donors excluded sequences that lacked an unambiguous match to a single V gene segment. In an earlier analysis of 587 of the donors, V segments were called functional above 56.7% productive rearrangements and were called segregating when the between-donor standard deviation exceeded 5%. A statistical classification framework was developed to diagnose cytomegalovirus status using the catalog of TCR beta chain sequences. A later analysis assigned V and J genes by comparing TCR nucleotide sequences with IMGT/GENE-DB human TR gene sequences. Using the TCRdist pipeline, a later analysis assigned CDR3 sequences along with most-parsimonious VDJ recombination scenarios. In a later analysis, every TCR beta chain was defined by the combination of its CDR3 amino acid sequence and its V-gene family, and reads without a unique V-gene family were dropped. A later analysis removed 600 or so highly shared, low-generation-probability nucleotide sequences to deal with suspected cross-contamination and a sequencing artifact. A later analysis calculated a clonal expansion index for each public chain from normalized within-repertoire ranks of inferred template counts. In a later analysis, generation probabilities were computed using a VDJ recombination model fitted to out-of-frame rearrangements, and the results were checked against IGoR. Hypergeometric tests were used in a later analysis to score TCR-TCR, TCR-HLA and TCR-CMV co-occurrence, with a repertoire-size bias correction applied to the TCR pairs. In a later analysis, false discovery rates were estimated by permuting HLA or CMV assignments 20 times. A later analysis grouped co-occurring TCRs with DBSCAN, adding TCRdist sequence similarity when clustering within HLA-allele-positive subsets. Repertoires with fewer than 30,000 or more than 120,000 public chains were left out of co-occurrence clustering, as were five repertoires with anomalous nucleotide sharing. In TCRdb, the immuneACCESS table is reduced to in-frame sequences with V and J assigned. These tables do not hold every clone; where another copy was compared, an unresolved V gene accounts for under half, and the others remain unexplained. The DNA was the basis for D and trimming; V, J and clone size are from that table. The sample table holds over 150,000 clones, of which about 71% were seen once. Approximately 1.5% of the sample belongs to the ten largest clones.

The data belong to a study of cytomegalovirus exposure and HLA in healthy donors (dated by TCRdb to 2016 to 2017). The study in broad terms: An earlier analysis of some 620 of the donors reported over 250 Gb of sequence data and 117 million unique TCR beta sequences obtained from about 200 million T cells. The study profiled the T cell repertoires of under 850 subjects by immunosequencing and related them to cytomegalovirus serostatus. Among the roughly 400 genotyped donors, roughly 80% belonged to the genetic ancestry cluster associated with self-reported Caucasian donors. Both class I and class II loci were covered by HLA typing, at four-digit resolution. To predict cytomegalovirus infection status, the study brought together high-throughput TCR immunosequencing, statistical association of individual TCRs with disease status, and machine learning. The number of typed donors differed by locus: 629-630 for A, B, C, DRB1 and DQB1; 500 to 550 for DQA1; around 580 for DPA1; and some 450 for DPB1. Because of strong linkage in the cohort, roughly five DR-DQ haplotypes were treated as single units for association and clustering. A later analysis re-analyzed previously published TCR beta repertoires from 650 to 800 donors and added high-resolution HLA genotyping to study TCR occurrence patterns. Alongside the repertoire data, information on donor age, sex, ethnicity and CMV serostatus was compiled. In an earlier analysis of 587 of the donors, high-throughput TCR beta sequencing was used to judge whether each TCR beta V gene segment behaved as functional or pseudogenic. The later analysis used no new phenotypic data to find candidate immune exposures, relying instead on TCR beta sequences and their occurrence across donors. The study aimed to test whether signatures of past pathogen exposure could be identified by cataloging public T cell receptors. Every repertoire in the discovery cohort had been generated on one and the same sequencing platform. In a later genetic analysis, genome-wide SNP genotypes for about 65% of the roughly 700 donors were used, and that subset was treated as a discovery cohort. Besides the first cohort of approximately 710 subjects, a separate validation cohort made up of roughly 130 different subjects was used. About 330 gigabases of sequencing data and approximately 92 million unique TCR sequences made up an early release that covered 500 to 650 HLA-typed donors. Among about 390 genotyped donors of the cohort, an average of 235,054 unique TCR beta nucleotide sequences were sequenced per donor, 15% to 20% of them non-productive. On the study overall, not on this receptor specifically: In a later analysis, HLA-associated TCR beta chains showed more clonal expansion and lower generation probabilities than non-associated chains that were equally common. A group of highly shared sequence variants was considered likely to be a technical artifact of the sequencing pipeline. In a later analysis, most CMV-associated TCR beta chains were found to appear HLA-restricted, with HLA associations seemingly driven largely by CMV exposure. A later analysis associated 16,951 TCR beta sequences with specific HLA alleles at a false discovery rate of 0.05. Only TCR beta chains were sequenced in this cohort, and the absence of alpha or paired-chain data limited detectable features. In an earlier analysis of around 500 of the donors, most TCR beta V segments appeared in productive rearrangements about 87% or about 30% of the time, broadly matching IMGT annotations. According to a later analysis, parvovirus B19, influenza, CMV and Epstein-Barr virus appeared linked to several top co-occurrence clusters. The earlier analysis of 450 to 700 of the donors excluded approximately 17 rarely observed V segments, including chromosome 9 orphons, because counts were too low. A later genetic analysis reported fewer N-insertions in productive TCRs among donors in an Asian-associated ancestry cluster than the roughly 620-donor mean. The presence/absence analyses assumed that sequencing depth was roughly uniform across donors, and that assumption may not be true. Three of the identified cytomegalovirus-associated TCR beta chains were confirmed in vitro to be specific for cytomegalovirus antigens. Correlated functional status among segregating V segments might reflect linkage disequilibrium, but an unknown experimental factor could not be ruled out. Some IMGT-functional V segments, including TRBV6-2 and TRBV6-3, could not be distinguished by the 87-base-pair reads and were therefore excluded. The study gave a list of under 200 TCR beta chains associated with cytomegalovirus. Because HLA typing was missing for some donors at each locus, association tests included only the typed subset. A further reported finding was that TCR beta sequences accurately predicted the HLA-A and HLA-B alleles for most subjects in the first cohort. Most TCR sequences were observed very rarely across donors, whereas some public TCRs were present in many individuals. The authors suggested that the approach could potentially be generalized to other disease states and immunological phenotypes. In a later analysis, the rate of TCR association differed among HLA loci, with DRB1 alleles having the most associated TCRs and HLA-C alleles having the fewest. V-gene and J-gene trimming of TCR beta chains was associated with a missense DCLRE1C variant in a later genetic analysis, and the association was replicated in an independent cohort. When HLA alleles, especially DR and DQ, strongly co-occurred, attributing TCR associations to individual alleles was difficult. CMV serostatus was the only immune exposure information available for the cohort. Cytomegalovirus status was reported to be diagnosed by the classifier with high specificity and sensitivity in both the original and validation cohorts.

Including the terminal cysteine and phenylalanine, the CDR3 comprises 12 residues. Only the CDR3 DNA stays, 36 bases, in frame from base 1. Relative to germline, V is missing 6 bases and J is missing 6 bases, with 4 bases of the junction outside any gene match. In the germline V gene, CDR1 corresponds to SNHLY and CDR2 to FYNNEI. In total, roughly 670 healthy bone marrow donors made up the cohort. All cohort members were sampled while nominally healthy, although unrecorded immune exposures were likely present. The donor was CMV seronegative and belonged to the group of roughly 330 seronegative cohort members. Every donor gave a peripheral blood sample, and the peripheral blood mononuclear cells from that sample were used for TCR beta sequencing. The Qiagen DNeasy Blood Extraction Kit was used to extract genomic DNA from the blood cell samples.

The TCR sequence derives from a man in his fifties in good health and CMV-seronegative. The chain uses TRBV2 and TRBJ1-2; 7 middle bases align to TRBD1. Sequencing was performed on PBMCs. The CDR3 corresponds to CASRRQGDGYTF. Read as DNA, the sequence is TGTGCCAGCAGGCGACAGGGCGATGGCTACACCTTC. Outside the CDR3, residues come from the reference TRBV2 and TRBJ1-2 proteins, so the full variable domain is: EPEVTQTPSHQVTQMGQEVILRCVPISNHLYFYWYRQILGQKVEFLVSFYNNEISEKSEIFDDQFSVERPDGSNFTLKIRSTKLEDSAMYFCASRRQGDGYTFGSGTRLTVV.